The T cell receptor beta chain described here comes from a study of blood T cell repertoires in COVID-19. Across the whole study: The cDNA or gDNA used as material had been derived from T cells, B-cell-depleted T cells, or PBMCs.

The CDR3 has 13 amino acids. Germline CDR1 SQVTM, CDR2 ANQGSEA. V shed 6 bases and J 0 bases; nucleotides not matched to a gene: 5. In the study's own analysis: Amplified reference gene primers provided the basis for estimating nucleated cell counts. Libraries were prepared by immunoSEQ multiplex PCR; TCRdb keeps only in-frame clonotypes and omits some of them. That table furnishes V, J and clone size, whereas the DNA furnished D and trimming. The repertoire holds a few hundred thousand clones, about 90% seen once, with 2.5% to 3% in the top ten. The chain links TRBV29-1 to TRBJ2-7, with 7 bases aligning to TRBD2. This clonotype was sampled from a young woman with COVID-19, enrolled during active disease. The source material was peripheral blood. The CDR3 region is CSVCRTSSYEQYF. DNA of the CDR3: TGCAGCGTATGCAGGACTAGCTCCTACGAGCAGTACTTC.